These 21 T cell receptor beta chains share one sample of origin, sequenced in a study of CD8+ T cells in alopecia areata. In each case, RNA was isolated and then reverse transcribed into cDNA as the sequencing template. Only in-frame clones appear in the TCRdb table, and some are missing; sequencing was by immunoSEQ multiplex PCR. The sample contains 100,000 to 150,000 clones, roughly 50% of which appear only once. The sequencing sample was made of NKG2D-low CD8+ T cells sorted from blood. The source is a human donor with alopecia areata.

This clone has more than one count but fewer than ten. This chain links TRBV14 with TRBJ2-5; 7 nucleotides match TRBD1. From germline, CDR1 is SGHDN and CDR2 FVKESK. With 3 bases clipped from V and 5 bases from J, the junction kept 3 bases outside the gene matches. This CDR3 contains 13 residues. As DNA, the CDR3 is TGTGCCAGCAGCCAGCTAGGGGGCGAGACCCAGTACTTC. It translates to CASSQLGGETQYF.

This clone was observed a handful of times. The chain has TRBV19 and TRBJ2-5; D is unresolved. The length of the CDR3 is 12 residues. CDR1 LNHDA and CDR2 SQIVND come from the germline V gene (reference sequence). V shed 3 bases and J shed 3 bases, with 5 bases lying between them. In DNA form, the CDR3 reads TGTGCCAGTAGTATCGACAAAGAGACCCAGTACTTC. It is translated as CASSIDKETQYF.

The chain is built from TRBV11-2 and TRBJ2-7; the D gene could be TRBD1 or TRBD2 (5 bases each). The V end lost 4 bases, the J end lost 4 bases, and 8 bases lay between the germline ends. The CDR3 totals 12 residues. CDR1 is SGHAT and CDR2 is FQNNGV in the germline V gene. The CDR3, as DNA: TGTGCCAGCAGCTCCAGGGAGTACGAGCAGTACTTC. Its translation is CASSSREYEQYF.

This clone was seen a handful of times. CDR3 sequence (DNA): TGCAGCGTAGGACAGGGTTGGACAGATACGCAGTATTTT. It is translated as CSVGQGWTDTQYF. This chain joins TRBV29-1 and TRBJ2-3; the match to TRBD1 covers 8 bases. Germline lookup yields CDR1 SQVTM and CDR2 ANQGSEA. There are 13 residues in the CDR3. Unmatched junction bases numbered 5, after V lost 6 bases and J lost 3 bases.

In this sample, this clone turned up a few times. This chain connects TRBV29-1 to TRBJ2-7; 8 nucleotides match TRBD2. In germline, CDR1 is SQVTM, CDR2 ANQGSEA. The CDR3 contains 14 residues. The V segment lost 0 bases and the J segment 0 bases; nucleotides outside the gene matches: 1. The CDR3 nucleotides are TGCAGCGTTGAAGAAGGGACTAGCTCCTACGAGCAGTACTTC. Encoded protein: CSVEEGTSSYEQYF.

This clone was counted a few times. The CDR3 DNA reads TGTGCCAGCAGGAGGACCGCCGATGGGGCGGAGACCCAGTACTTC. It translates to CASRRTADGAETQYF. The genes are TRBV6-1 and TRBJ2-5; D might be TRBD1 (5 bases). The V end lost 6 bases, the J end lost 5 bases, and 19 bases lay between the germline ends. The CDR3 is 15 residues long. CDR1 and CDR2 from the germline V gene are MNHNS and SASEGT.

V and J are TRBV29-1 and TRBJ2-5; D is undetermined. The CDR3 covers 14 residues. CDR1 and CDR2 from the germline V gene are SQVTM and ANQGSEA. Trimming shortened V by 2 bases and J by 4 bases, and 14 bases separated the two germline ends. The chain's CDR3 is CSVENAGVLETQYF. DNA of the CDR3: TGCAGCGTTGAAAATGCTGGGGTACTAGAGACCCAGTACTTC.

This clone was detected ten times or more. The J gene is TRBJ2-6, the V gene TRBV30, with D uncertain. The CDR3 extends over 16 amino acids. V lost 0 bases to trimming and J lost 1 base, with 10 bases between them. Germline V gene lookup returns CDR1 GTSNPN and CDR2 SVGIG (reference sequence). CDR3 sequence (DNA): TGTGCCTGGAGTGTATCTCCGGAGTCTGGGGCCAACGTCCTGACTTTC. As protein: CAWSVSPESGANVLTF.

This clone has just a few counts. V is TRBV15 and J is TRBJ2-2; D unclear. The V end lost 0 bases, the J end lost 0 bases, and 5 bases lay between the germline ends. Germline lookup yields CDR1 LNHNV and CDR2 YYDKDF (reference sequence). The CDR3 loop spans 15 amino acids. As DNA, the CDR3 is TGTGCCACCAGCAGAGAGTTCTCGAACACCGGGGAGCTGTTTTTT. Amino acid sequence: CATSREFSNTGELFF.

The gene calls are TRBV29-1 and TRBJ2-7, with 9 nucleotides matching TRBD1. The CDR3 covers 14 residues. Trimming removed 3 bases from V and 3 bases from J; junction bases left unmatched: 6. Germline assignment: CDR1 SQVTM and CDR2 ANQGSEA. As DNA, the CDR3 is TGCAGCGTTGAGGGACCGGGACAGGGCTACGAGCAGTACTTC. Translation: CSVEGPGQGYEQYF.

The chain combines TRBV30 with TRBJ2-7; 7 bases agree with TRBD1. CDR3 size: 13 residues. V lost 3 bases and J lost 3; bases outside the gene matches: 5. Looked up from germline, CDR1 is GTSNPN and CDR2 is SVGIG (reference sequence). CDR3 protein: CAWRDRRNYEQYF. The CDR3 nucleotides are TGTGCCTGGAGGGACAGGAGGAACTACGAGCAGTACTTC.

This sequence joins TRBV29-1 and TRBJ2-2, with D possibly matching TRBD1 (5 bases). Trimming removed 5 bases from V and 1 base from J, with 11 bases in between. The length of the CDR3 is 14 residues. CDR1 SQVTM and CDR2 ANQGSEA come from the germline V gene. CDR3 in DNA: TGCAGCGTTTGGGTTACAGGGAACACCGGGGAGCTGTTTTTT. Translating it yields CSVWVTGNTGELFF.

In its sample, this clone was seen a few times. The chain recombines TRBV29-1 with TRBJ2-7, with D maybe TRBD2 (5 bases). This CDR3 comprises 13 residues. Germline values: CDR1 SQVTM, CDR2 ANQGSEA. Trimming cost V 4 bases and J 0 bases, with 10 bases left between them. CDR3 amino acids: CSVGTPGSYEQYF. The CDR3 nucleotides read TGCAGCGTTGGGACTCCCGGCTCCTACGAGCAGTACTTC.

This clone was detected a few times. This chain joins TRBV13 and TRBJ2-7; TRBD1 aligns across 7 bases. Germline V CDR1 and CDR2: PRHDT, FYEKMQ (reference sequence). The CDR3 length is 14 residues. V was pared by 0 bases and J by 1 base, with 0 bases of the junction left unmatched. The CDR3 spells CASSLGGQSYEQYF. The CDR3 nucleotides are TGTGCCAGCAGCTTAGGGGGACAGTCCTACGAGCAGTACTTC. Full variable domain (outside the CDR3, taken from reference TRBV13 and TRBJ2-7): AAGVIQSPRHLIKEKRETATLKCYPIPRHDTVYWYQQGPGQDPQFLISFYEKMQSDKGSIPDRFSAQQFSDYHSELNMSSLELGDSALYFCASSLGGQSYEQYFGPGTRLTVT.

Written as DNA, the CDR3 is TGCGCCAGCAGCCAAGCAGGGGGCGAAGCTTTCTTT. Translating gives CASSQAGGEAFF. The chain links TRBV4-1 to TRBJ1-1; 8 bases map to TRBD1. The germline V gene has CDR1 MGHRA and CDR2 YSYEKL. This CDR3 comprises 12 residues. Germline trimming cut 1 base from V and 8 bases from J; bases unmatched to any gene: 0.

This chain connects TRBV2 to TRBJ2-1; 8 positions agree with TRBD2. The J segment lost 9 bases and the V segment lost 11 bases, leaving 18 bases of the junction unmatched. There are 15 residues in the CDR3. Germline values: CDR1 SNHLY, CDR2 FYNNEI. In nucleotides, the CDR3 is TGTGCCGGCACGAGTCGGGAGGGCCCGCCGGGTGAGCAGTTCTTC. Translating it yields CAGTSREGPPGEQFF.

Notes on this clone: Distinct nucleotide sequences in the sample also encode this CDR3. The rearrangement links TRBV29-1 to TRBJ2-1, with TRBD2 identical over 9 bases. Looked up from germline, CDR1 is SQVTM and CDR2 is ANQGSEA. V lost 6 bases, J lost 0 bases, and 3 bases stayed unmatched. CDR3 size: 14 residues. Here the CDR3 reads CSVDSGSSYNEQFF. CDR3 bases: TGCAGCGTCGATAGCGGGAGCTCCTACAATGAGCAGTTCTTC.

V usage is TRBV2 and J usage is TRBJ2-3; D may be TRBD1 or TRBD2 (5 bases each). This CDR3 region has 14 residues. V was trimmed by 5 bases and J by 6 bases, leaving 15 bases between them. Germline CDR1 and CDR2: SNHLY and FYNNEI. CDR3 nucleotide sequence: TGTGCCAGCAGTTACCTTGGGGGTCAGGATACGCAGTATTTT. Residues: CASSYLGGQDTQYF.

This clone was seen a handful of times. The chain uses TRBV29-1 and TRBJ2-5; weak D call: TRBD1 (6 bases). CDR1 and CDR2 (germline): SQVTM, ANQGSEA. The length of the CDR3 is 14 residues. The V and J ends lost 8 bases and 0 bases respectively, with 16 bases between them. The DNA of the CDR3 is TGCAGCACCTCCGGGACAAATGACCAAGAGACCCAGTACTTC. Its translation is CSTSGTNDQETQYF.

This chain links TRBV29-1 with TRBJ1-3; TRBD1 agrees at 7 bases. This CDR3 is built from 14 residues. CDR1 and CDR2 (germline): SQVTM, ANQGSEA. The ends lost 1 base at V and 4 bases at J; junction bases unmatched: 4. The CDR3 is CSVEVAGGGNTIYF. The CDR3 DNA reads as TGCAGCGTTGAAGTCGCAGGGGGAGGAAACACCATATATTTT. The complete variable domain, with remaining parts taken from reference TRBV29-1 and TRBJ1-3, reads SAVISQKPSRDICQRGTSLTIQCQVDSQVTMMFWYRQQPGQSLTLIATANQGSEATYESGFVIDKFPISRPNLTFSTLTVSNMSPEDSSIYLCSVEVAGGGNTIYFGEGSWLTVV.

The chain has TRBV28 and TRBJ2-5, with D perhaps matching TRBD1 (5 bases). Between the trimmed V and J ends, which lost 7 bases and 5 bases, there was a span of 14 bases. The CDR3 contains 13 residues. Per germline, CDR1 MDHEN and CDR2 SYDVKM. The CDR3 DNA reads TGTGCCAGCAATGTTAGGGGTGTGGAGACCCAGTACTTC. It translates to CASNVRGVETQYF.